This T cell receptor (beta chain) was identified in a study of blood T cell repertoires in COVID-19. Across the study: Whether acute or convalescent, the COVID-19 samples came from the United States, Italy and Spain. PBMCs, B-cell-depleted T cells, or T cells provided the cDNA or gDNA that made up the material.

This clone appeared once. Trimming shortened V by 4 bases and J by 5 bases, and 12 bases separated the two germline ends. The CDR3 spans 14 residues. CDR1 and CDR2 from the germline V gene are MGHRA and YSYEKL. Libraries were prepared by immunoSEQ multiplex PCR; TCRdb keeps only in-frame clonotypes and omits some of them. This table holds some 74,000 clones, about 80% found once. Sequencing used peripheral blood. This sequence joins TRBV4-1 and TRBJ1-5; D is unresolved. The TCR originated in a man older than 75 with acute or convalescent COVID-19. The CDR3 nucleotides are TGCGCCAGCAGCCTCGGGGAGCGGGATCAGCCCCAGCATTTT. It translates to CASSLGERDQPQHF.